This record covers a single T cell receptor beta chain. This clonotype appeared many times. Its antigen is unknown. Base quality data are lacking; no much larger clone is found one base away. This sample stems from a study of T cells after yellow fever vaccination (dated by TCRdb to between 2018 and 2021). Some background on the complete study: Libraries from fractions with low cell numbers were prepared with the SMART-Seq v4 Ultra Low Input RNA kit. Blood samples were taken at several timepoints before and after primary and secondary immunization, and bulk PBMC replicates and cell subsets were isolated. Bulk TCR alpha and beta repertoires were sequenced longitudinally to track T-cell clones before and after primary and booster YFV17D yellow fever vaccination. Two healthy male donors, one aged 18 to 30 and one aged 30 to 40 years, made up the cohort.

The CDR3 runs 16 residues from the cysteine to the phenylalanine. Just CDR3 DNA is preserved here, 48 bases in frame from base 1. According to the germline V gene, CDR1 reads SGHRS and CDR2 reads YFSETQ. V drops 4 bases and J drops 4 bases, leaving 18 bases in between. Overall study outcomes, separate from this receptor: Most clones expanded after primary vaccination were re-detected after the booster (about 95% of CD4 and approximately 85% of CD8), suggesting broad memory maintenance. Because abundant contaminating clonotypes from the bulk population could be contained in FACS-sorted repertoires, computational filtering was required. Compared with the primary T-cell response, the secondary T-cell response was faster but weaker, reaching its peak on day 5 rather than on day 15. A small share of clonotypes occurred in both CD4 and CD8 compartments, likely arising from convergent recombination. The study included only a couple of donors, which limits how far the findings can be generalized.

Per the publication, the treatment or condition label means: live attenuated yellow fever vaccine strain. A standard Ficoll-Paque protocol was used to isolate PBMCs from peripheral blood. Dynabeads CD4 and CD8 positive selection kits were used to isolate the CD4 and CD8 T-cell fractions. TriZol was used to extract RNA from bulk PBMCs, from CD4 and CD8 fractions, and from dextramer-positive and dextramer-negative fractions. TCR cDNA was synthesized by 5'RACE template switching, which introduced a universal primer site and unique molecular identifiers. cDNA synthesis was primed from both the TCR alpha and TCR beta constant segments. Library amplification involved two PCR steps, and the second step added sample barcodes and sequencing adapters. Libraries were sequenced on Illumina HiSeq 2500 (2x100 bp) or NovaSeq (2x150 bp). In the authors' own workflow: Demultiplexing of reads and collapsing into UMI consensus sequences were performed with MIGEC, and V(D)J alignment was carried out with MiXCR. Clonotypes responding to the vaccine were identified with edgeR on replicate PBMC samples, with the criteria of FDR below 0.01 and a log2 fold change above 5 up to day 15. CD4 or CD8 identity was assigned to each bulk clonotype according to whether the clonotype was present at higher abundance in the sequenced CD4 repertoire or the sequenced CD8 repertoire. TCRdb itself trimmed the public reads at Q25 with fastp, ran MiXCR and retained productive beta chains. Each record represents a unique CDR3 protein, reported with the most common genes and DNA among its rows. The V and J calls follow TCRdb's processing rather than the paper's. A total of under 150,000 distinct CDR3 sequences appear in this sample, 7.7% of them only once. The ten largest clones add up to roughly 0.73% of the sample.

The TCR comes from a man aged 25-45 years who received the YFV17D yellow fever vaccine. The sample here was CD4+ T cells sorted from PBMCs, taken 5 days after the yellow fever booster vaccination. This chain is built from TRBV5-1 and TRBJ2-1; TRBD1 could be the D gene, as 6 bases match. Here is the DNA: TGCGCCAGCAGCGCCCAGGGACATTTTATTTACAATGAGCAGTTCTTC. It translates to CASSAQGHFIYNEQFF. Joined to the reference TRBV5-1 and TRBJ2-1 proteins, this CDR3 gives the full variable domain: KAGVTQTPRYLIKTRGQQVTLSCSPISGHRSVSWYQQTPGQGLQFLFEYFSETQRNKGNFPGRFSGRQFSNSRSEMNVSTLELGDSALYLCASSAQGHFIYNEQFFGPGTRLTVL.